Listed below are T cell receptor beta chains from one sample, sequenced in a study of T-cell memory formation after mild COVID-19. Each CDR3 protein is one row after TCRdb ran MiXCR on the 5' RACE reads. This table holds 450,000 to 650,000 distinct CDR3 sequences, approximately 19% found once. The source material was PBMCs or a T cell subset sorted from them (not recorded which). These receptor sequences come from an adult woman who had mild COVID-19 (a few samples of this study predate the infection). Cell type and time point are not known. CDR3s include the opening cysteine and the closing phenylalanine or tryptophan. The D gene is left open where the match is weak. Expanded clones are given a class, and other clones once, few, many or no size at all.

clone_size j_call d_call v_call cdr3_aa cdr3_nt
few TRBJ2-5 - TRBV5-1 CASSSPRGTETQYF TGCGCCAGCAGCTCCCCACGGGGTACCGAGACCCAGTACTTC
few TRBJ1-2 - TRBV4-2 CASSQGRVGYGYTF TGTGCCAGCAGCCAAGGCAGGGTTGGCTATGGCTACACCTTC
- TRBJ1-5 - TRBV12-3/TRBV12-4 CASRGRGGNQPQHF TGTGCCAGCAGGGGTAGGGGGGGCAATCAGCCCCAGCATTTT
- TRBJ2-1 TRBD2 TRBV29-1 CSVEGERGGLNEQFF TGCAGCGTTGAAGGGGAGCGGGGGGGCTTGAATGAGCAGTTCTTC
many TRBJ2-1 - TRBV12-3/TRBV12-4 CASSPPLGNEQFF TGTGCCAGCAGTCCGCCCCTGGGCAATGAGCAGTTCTTC
- TRBJ2-1 TRBD2 TRBV5-1 CASSVGLARYNEQFF TGCGCCAGCAGCGTGGGACTAGCGAGGTACAATGAGCAGTTCTTC
few TRBJ2-7 - TRBV7-9 CASSAAPGYEQYF TGTGCCAGCAGCGCGGCCCCAGGCTACGAGCAGTACTTC
few TRBJ2-1 - TRBV7-2 CASSLGRDNNERFF TGTGCCAGCAGCTTAGGGAGAGACAACAATGAGCGGTTCTTC
- TRBJ2-1 - TRBV30 CAWNGLVGSYNEQFF TGTGCCTGGAATGGACTGGTCGGCTCCTACAATGAGCAGTTCTTC
- TRBJ1-1 - TRBV7-9 CASTPPTNTEAFF TGTGCCAGCACCCCCCCCACGAACACTGAAGCTTTCTTT
few TRBJ2-1 TRBD2 TRBV9 CASSVATSGGPSSYNEQFF TGTGCCAGCAGCGTAGCTACTAGCGGGGGGCCGAGCTCCTACAATGAGCAGTTCTTC
- TRBJ2-2 - TRBV30 CAWRGIQGPSSTGELFF TGTGCCTGGAGGGGGATTCAGGGCCCCTCGAGCACCGGGGAGCTGTTTTTT
few TRBJ1-4 - TRBV15 CATSRDLAEKLFF TGTGCCACCAGCAGAGATTTGGCGGAGAAACTGTTTTTT
- TRBJ1-5 TRBD1 TRBV5-1 CASSTDDGDSESGNQPQHF TGCGCCAGCAGCACAGACGACGGGGACAGCGAAAGCGGCAATCAGCCCCAGCATTTT
few TRBJ1-1 - TRBV19 CASSIAGKGTEAFF TGTGCCAGTAGTATAGCAGGGAAGGGTACTGAAGCTTTCTTT
- TRBJ2-1 TRBD2 TRBV20-1 CSARGLAGVTEQFF TGCAGTGCTAGAGGACTAGCGGGAGTGACTGAGCAGTTCTTC
few TRBJ2-3 TRBD1 TRBV20-1 CSVAEEQGAWTQYF TGCAGTGTCGCGGAGGAACAGGGGGCTTGGACGCAGTATTTT
- TRBJ2-3 TRBD2 TRBV12-3/TRBV12-4 CASSLSTSGTADTQYF TGTGCCAGCAGTTTATCCACTAGCGGGACTGCAGATACGCAGTATTTT
few TRBJ2-1 TRBD1 TRBV29-1 CSVEQFGQGYNEQFF TGCAGCGTTGAACAGTTCGGACAGGGTTACAATGAGCAGTTCTTC
- TRBJ1-1 TRBD1 TRBV12-3/TRBV12-4 CASRPKTGAVAEAFF TGTGCCAGCAGACCGAAGACAGGGGCGGTCGCTGAAGCTTTCTTT
few TRBJ2-1 - TRBV24-1 CATAQGFEQFF TGTGCCACCGCCCAGGGTTTTGAGCAGTTCTTC
- TRBJ2-7 TRBD1 TRBV5-6 CASCLTGAYEQYF TGTGCCAGCTGTCTTACAGGGGCGTACGAGCAGTACTTC
- TRBJ2-7 - TRBV3-1 CASSQFQRDEQYF TGTGCCAGCAGCCAATTCCAGCGGGACGAGCAGTACTTC
few TRBJ2-3 - TRBV7-3 CASSPYPTDTQYF TGTGCCAGCAGCCCTTATCCCACAGATACGCAGTATTTT
few TRBJ1-6 - TRBV15 CATSRQRDSPLHF TGTGCCACCAGCCGACAGAGGGATTCACCCCTCCACTTT
many TRBJ2-7 TRBD2 TRBV6-2/TRBV6-3 CASSYSASGSHEQYF TGTGCCAGCAGTTACTCGGCTAGCGGGAGTCACGAGCAGTACTTC